This T cell receptor beta chain was recorded in a study of shared clonotypes between healthy human individuals. The healthy adult donors were HIV-negative and reported no recent acute infections or vaccinations. Clones were read by immunoSEQ multiplex PCR, and TCRdb kept only the in-frame ones, dropping some. Of 2 million to 3 million clones listed, approximately 93% are singletons. The sequence came from a man aged 18 to 30 in good health. Some clones in this sample may be carry-over from other donors' samples. The sequenced sample was naive CD4+ T cells from PBMCs. Specified subset: CD45RA+ positively selected.

CDR3 in amino acids: CAWSVIRGQETQYF. The CDR3 coding sequence is TGTGCCTGGAGTGTAATCAGGGGCCAAGAGACCCAGTACTTC. The gene calls are TRBV30 and TRBJ2-5; perhaps TRBD1 as D (6 bases). The ends were cut back, 0 bases at V and 1 base at J, with 9 bases in the middle. The germline V gene encodes CDR1 GTSNPN and CDR2 SVGIG (reference sequence). The CDR3 has 14 residues.